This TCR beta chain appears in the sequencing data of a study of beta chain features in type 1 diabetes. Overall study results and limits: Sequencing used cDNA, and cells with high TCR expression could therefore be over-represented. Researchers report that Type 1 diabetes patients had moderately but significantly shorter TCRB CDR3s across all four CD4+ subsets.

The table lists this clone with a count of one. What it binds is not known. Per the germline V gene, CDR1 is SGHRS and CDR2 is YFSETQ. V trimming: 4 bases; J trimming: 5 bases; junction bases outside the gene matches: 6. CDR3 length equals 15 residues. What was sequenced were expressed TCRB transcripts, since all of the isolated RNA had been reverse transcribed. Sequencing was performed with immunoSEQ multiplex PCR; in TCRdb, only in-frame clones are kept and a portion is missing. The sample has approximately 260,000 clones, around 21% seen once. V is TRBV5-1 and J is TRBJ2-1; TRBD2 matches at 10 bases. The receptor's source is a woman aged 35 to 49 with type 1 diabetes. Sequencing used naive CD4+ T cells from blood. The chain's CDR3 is CASSQRSGGDNEQFF. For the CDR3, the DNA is TGCGCCAGCAGCCAGCGGAGCGGGGGGGACAATGAGCAGTTCTTC.